The 9 T cell receptor beta chains below all came from one sample that was sequenced in a study of CD8 T cells in ankylosing spondylitis. TCRdb fed the 5' RACE reads into MiXCR, producing one record per CDR3 protein. This sample has about 240,000 distinct CDR3 sequences; 8% to 9.5% occur once, and the top ten carry nearly 7%. The sample comprised blood, either unsorted or a sorted T cell fraction (not recorded which). These receptor sequences come from a male donor with ankylosing spondylitis or in good health (not recorded which).

The genes are TRBV18 and TRBJ1-1; D is unclear. The germline CDR1 and CDR2 sequences are KGHSH and LQKENI. The ends were cut back, 6 bases at V and 8 bases at J, with 13 bases in the middle. The CDR3 has 12 amino acids. The CDR3 reads CASSPRTPEAFF. Here the CDR3 DNA reads TGTGCCAGCTCTCCCCGGACCCCCGAAGCTTTCTTT.

This clonotype was picked up many times. The CDR3 loop reads CATSRPSSREFSDTQYF. CDR3 sequence (DNA): TGTGCCACCAGCAGACCTTCTAGCCGGGAGTTCTCAGATACGCAGTATTTT. The chain is built from TRBV15 and TRBJ2-3, with D possibly matching TRBD2 (6 bases). Deletions cut 2 bases from V and 4 bases from J, with 19 bases between. Germline CDR1 LNHNV, CDR2 YYDKDF (reference sequence). The CDR3 is 17 amino acids.

This clonotype was detected ten times or more. This chain joins TRBV7-6 and TRBJ2-5; 9 bases map to TRBD1. The CDR3 totals 15 residues. Germline V gene data show CDR1 as SGHVS and CDR2 as FNYEAQ. V gave up 5 bases and J gave up 5 bases; unmatched junction bases: 9. In nucleotides, the CDR3 is TGTGCCAGCAGCATGGGACAGGGAGGATGGGAGACCCAGTACTTC. This gives the protein CASSMGQGGWETQYF.

There are many counts of this clonotype. The rearrangement joins TRBV6-2 or TRBV6-3 to TRBJ1-3, with a weak D call TRBD1 (5 bases). The germline CDR1 and CDR2 sequences are MNHEY and SVGEGT. Between the trimmed V and J ends, which lost 7 bases and 0 bases, there was a span of 10 bases. The length of the CDR3 is 14 residues. The CDR3 sequence: CASIADSSGNTIYF. The CDR3 DNA sequence: TGTGCCAGCATCGCTGACAGCTCTGGAAACACCATATATTTT.

This sequence joins TRBV19 and TRBJ2-7; 9 bases align to TRBD1. This CDR3 has 15 amino acids. Germline loops: CDR1 LNHDA, CDR2 SQIVND (reference sequence). The trim removed 1 base at V and 2 bases at J, leaving 3 bases unmatched. The CDR3 loop is CASSIGGQGTYEQYF. The CDR3 nucleotides are TGTGCCAGTAGTATAGGGGGACAGGGAACCTACGAGCAGTACTTC.

This clonotype showed up many times. The J gene is TRBJ2-1, the V gene TRBV27, with D hard to call. This CDR3 comprises 15 residues. CDR1 is MNHEY, CDR2 SMNVEV, per germline (reference sequence). Trimming removed 3 bases from V and 0 bases from J, with 9 bases in between. CDR3 protein: CASSLVWFSYNEQFF. Written as DNA, the CDR3 is TGTGCCAGCAGTTTGGTGTGGTTCTCCTACAATGAGCAGTTCTTC.

The chain couples TRBV7-8 to TRBJ2-2; 9 nucleotides line up with TRBD1. The CDR3 length is 15 residues. Trimming removed 4 bases from V and 5 bases from J; junction bases left unmatched: 5. Germline CDR1 is SGHVS and CDR2 is FQNEAQ. DNA for the CDR3: TGTGCCAGCAGCTCGCGGGACAGGGAAACCGGGGAGCTGTTTTTT. It codes for CASSSRDRETGELFF.

This clonotype was found a few times. The rearrangement links TRBV4-3 to TRBJ2-3; D might be TRBD2 (5 bases). V lost 4 bases and J 0 bases, leaving 14 bases between the germline ends. Germline CDR1 reads LGHNA; CDR2 reads YSLEER. There are 16 residues in the CDR3. The CDR3 DNA reads TGCGCCAGCAGCCTTCAAGCGGACTCGAGCACAGATACGCAGTATTTT. The encoded protein is CASSLQADSSTDTQYF.

At least ten counts were recorded for this clonotype. This sequence joins TRBV5-1 and TRBJ1-6; weak D call: TRBD1 (5 bases). Germline assignment: CDR1 SGHRS and CDR2 YFSETQ. The CDR3 extends over 15 amino acids. The V end lost 4 bases, the J end lost 6 bases, and 14 bases lay between the germline ends. CDR3 residues: CASSGRDGSNSPLHF. CDR3 nucleotide sequence: TGCGCCAGCAGCGGCCGGGACGGCAGTAATTCACCCCTCCACTTT.